This passage covers 14 T cell receptor beta chains from one sample sequenced in a study of T cells in Graves' hyperthyroidism and ophthalmopathy. There were TCR beta CDR3 regions amplified from RNA transcripts. TCR CDR3 underwent first-round RT-PCR with the HTBI primer set. TCRdb re-derived calls from the multiplex PCR reads in MiXCR, one entry per CDR3 protein. Of a few hundred thousand distinct CDR3 sequences listed, around 14% were seen once; the top ten hold around 7.3%. The sequencing sample was made of blood. The receptors shown here come from a woman aged 25-40 years with Graves' hyperthyroidism.

This clonotype was counted between two and nine times. The CDR3 DNA reads as TGTGCCAGCAGCCCGAGGGGTGACGAGCAGTACTTC. This encodes CASSPRGDEQYF. The chain couples TRBV2 to TRBJ2-7, with D perhaps matching TRBD1 or TRBD2 (5 bases each). This CDR3 region has 12 residues. The germline V gene encodes CDR1 SNHLY and CDR2 FYNNEI. V shed 6 bases and J shed 5 bases, with 11 bases lying between them.

This clonotype was detected many times. This sequence joins TRBV20-1 and TRBJ2-3; 10 nucleotides align to TRBD2. The CDR3 is made up of 13 amino acids. Trimming at V came to 5 bases and at J to 3 bases, leaving 2 bases not matched to a gene. CDR1 DFQATT and CDR2 SNEGSKA come from the germline V gene (reference sequence). CDR3 bases: TGCAGTGCTGGAGCGGGAGGGACAGATACGCAGTATTTT. Translated: CSAGAGGTDTQYF.

This clonotype has only a few counts. The chain couples TRBV4-2 to TRBJ2-7; D gene ambiguous. V lost 0 bases and J lost 1, with 25 bases in between. The CDR3 extends over 20 amino acids. The V gene's germline CDR1 is LGHNA and CDR2 YNFKEQ. The CDR3 DNA is TGTGCCAGCAGCCAAGAGTTCCCTCCCCCAAGACGGCCAGAATCCTACGAGCAGTACTTC. Translating gives CASSQEFPPPRRPESYEQYF.

The sample holds a few counts of this clonotype. The rearrangement uses TRBV3-1 and TRBJ2-1, with 8 bases fitting TRBD2. The CDR3 consists of 15 residues. J gave up 4 bases and V 4 bases, and 6 bases lay outside the gene matches. The V gene's germline CDR1 is LGHDT and CDR2 YNNKEL (reference sequence). For the CDR3, the DNA is TGTGCCAGCAGCCCTACACCGGGAGGGTACAATGAGCAGTTCTTC. It yields the protein CASSPTPGGYNEQFF.

This clonotype was detected many times. This chain uses TRBV20-1 with TRBJ2-4; TRBD2 aligns across 11 bases. CDR1 and CDR2 (germline): DFQATT, SNEGSKA (reference sequence). V lost 2 bases and J lost 0; bases outside the gene matches: 6. The CDR3 extends over 17 amino acids. Written as DNA, the CDR3 is TGCAGTGCTAGATATAGCGGGAGGGCCTTAGCCAAAAACATTCAGTACTTC. It is translated as CSARYSGRALAKNIQYF.

The chain carries TRBV6-2 or TRBV6-3 and TRBJ2-1; 8 nucleotides match TRBD2. With V trimmed by 2 bases and J by 4 bases, 13 bases remained unmatched. The germline CDR1 and CDR2 sequences are MNHEY and SVGEGT. This CDR3 spans 18 amino acids. The CDR3 sequence: CASSYPRTSRSRYNEQFF. Here the CDR3 DNA reads TGTGCCAGCAGTTACCCCAGGACTAGCAGGAGTCGGTACAATGAGCAGTTCTTC.

This clonotype was seen at least ten times. The chain joins TRBV5-1 to TRBJ2-5; 9 bases are shared with TRBD1. The CDR3 runs 15 residues. The V gene end was trimmed by 4 bases and the J gene end by 5 bases; junction bases not matched to a gene: 9. Germline V gene sequence: CDR1 SGHRS, CDR2 YFSETQ. CDR3 sequence reads: CASSLRTGAPETQYF. CDR3 sequence (DNA): TGCGCCAGCAGCCTCCGGACAGGGGCCCCTGAGACCCAGTACTTC.

The chain joins TRBV12-3 or TRBV12-4 to TRBJ2-3; D is perhaps TRBD1 or TRBD2 (6 bases each). Trimming took 4 bases from V and 4 from J, leaving 15 bases between them. The CDR3 loop spans 15 amino acids. The CDR3 nucleotides are TGTGCCAGCAGTTCGGGGGCGGACTCCGCAGATACGCAGTATTTT. Amino acids: CASSSGADSADTQYF.

This clonotype came up many times. V usage is TRBV4-1 and J usage is TRBJ1-2; perhaps TRBD1 as D (6 bases). Germline assignment: CDR1 MGHRA and CDR2 YSYEKL. This CDR3 comprises 17 residues. V was cut by 1 base and J by 2 bases, with 17 bases left in between. CDR3 DNA: TGCGCCAGCAGCCAAGTTGAAGGTTTTCAGGGGAACTATGGCTACACCTTC. As protein: CASSQVEGFQGNYGYTF.

The chain joins TRBV6-1 to TRBJ1-6; 7 bases align to TRBD1. The trim removed 6 bases at V and 4 bases at J, leaving 9 bases unmatched. The CDR3 covers 16 residues. Looked up from germline, CDR1 is MNHNS and CDR2 is SASEGT. CDR3 amino acids: CASSQGQRFYNSPLHF. CDR3 coding DNA: TGTGCCAGCAGCCAGGGACAGAGATTTTATAATTCACCCCTCCACTTT.

The chain is built from TRBV6-9 and TRBJ1-5, with D unclear. The V end was cut by 3 bases, the J end by 4 bases, with 7 bases between. Germline-derived CDR1 and CDR2 are MNHGY and SVAAGI. This CDR3 region has 13 residues. CDR3 loop: CASSYHHNQPQHF. The CDR3 DNA is TGTGCCAGCAGTTACCATCATAATCAGCCCCAGCATTTT.

There are a few counts of this clonotype. A much more abundant neighbour one base away suggests this may be a read error. As the CDR3 is not closed by the conserved phenylalanine or tryptophan, this likely results from a read error. The chain has TRBV28 and TRBJ1-1, with TRBD1 as a possible D gene (5 bases). In germline, CDR1 is MDHEN, CDR2 SYDVKM. The CDR3 extends over 18 amino acids. Trimming removed 3 bases from V and 4 bases from J, with 24 bases in between. The CDR3 region has the DNA TGTGCCAGCAGTTTTCTTCCTCCGGGCCCAGAGAGGGGCACTGAAGCTTTCCTT. It translates to CASSFLPPGPERGTEAFL.

V is TRBV11-2 and J is TRBJ2-1, with TRBD2 matching over 11 bases. Looked up from germline, CDR1 is SGHAT and CDR2 is FQNNGV. With 1 base clipped from V and 7 bases from J, the junction kept 6 bases outside the gene matches. The CDR3 has 16 amino acids. The CDR3 region has the DNA TGTGCCAGCAGCTTAGGGCCGGGACTAGCGGAGAATGAGCAGTTCTTC. Translated: CASSLGPGLAENEQFF. The full variable domain, in which reference TRBV11-2 and TRBJ2-1 provide the parts outside the CDR3, is EAGVAQSPRYKIIEKRQSVAFWCNPISGHATLYWYQQILGQGPKLLIQFQNNGVVDDSQLPKDRFSAERLKGVDSTLKIQPAKLEDSAVYLCASSLGPGLAENEQFFGPGTRLTVL.

Many counts were recorded for this clonotype. The chain carries TRBV2 and TRBJ1-2; the D gene is possibly TRBD1 (5 bases). The CDR3 has 11 amino acids. Trimming stripped 10 bases from V and 8 bases from J, with 14 bases between. Germline-derived CDR1 and CDR2 are SNHLY and FYNNEI. For the CDR3, the DNA is TGTGCCACCGCCGGGGCGTCGGGCTACACCTTC. Translation gives CATAGASGYTF.